This passage covers 24 T cell receptor beta chains from one sample sequenced in a study of blood T cell repertoires in COVID-19. Sequencing was performed with immunoSEQ multiplex PCR; in TCRdb, only in-frame clones are kept and a portion is missing. The table includes approximately 150,000 clones, around 89% detected once. Sequencing used peripheral blood. The receptors here all came from a human donor in a cohort sampled during active COVID-19.

The rearrangement joins TRBV9 to TRBJ2-7; TRBD1 matches 8 bases. With V trimmed by 4 bases and J by 5 bases, 8 bases remained unmatched. Germline V gene sequence: CDR1 SGDLS, CDR2 YYNGEE. The length of the CDR3 is 14 residues. Here the CDR3 reads CASSRGQGAHEQYF. DNA of the CDR3: TGTGCCAGCAGCAGAGGCCAGGGGGCTCACGAGCAGTACTTC.

The chain carries TRBV7-9 and TRBJ2-5; tentatively, D is TRBD1 (5 bases). Trimming stripped 2 bases from V and 5 bases from J, with 9 bases between. CDR1 and CDR2 from the germline V gene are SEHNR and FQNEAQ (reference sequence). The CDR3 spans 13 residues. CDR3 in DNA: TGTGCCAGCAGCTTATCCAGGGCTGAGACCCAGTACTTC. The encoded protein is CASSLSRAETQYF.

The rearrangement joins TRBV5-6 to TRBJ2-2; 7 bases map to TRBD1. J lost 5 bases, V lost 4 bases, and 11 bases had no gene match. Germline V gene data show CDR1 as SGHDT and CDR2 as YYEEEE. The CDR3 contains 16 residues. CDR3 DNA: TGTGCCAGCAGCCCAACAGGGGCCCCGACGACCGGGGAGCTGTTTTTT. It yields the protein CASSPTGAPTTGELFF.

The chain joins TRBV5-1 to TRBJ2-3; TRBD1 aligns across 12 bases. Per the germline V gene, CDR1 is SGHRS and CDR2 is YFSETQ. The CDR3 extends over 18 amino acids. V was clipped by 3 bases and J by 8 bases; unmatched bases: 16. CDR3 sequence: CASSYTLPGQGAEGTQYF. CDR3 bases: TGCGCCAGCAGCTACACTCTACCGGGACAGGGGGCTGAGGGTACGCAGTATTTT.

V usage is TRBV27 and J usage is TRBJ2-5; TRBD2 matches 14 bases. The CDR3 extends over 17 amino acids. Germline-derived CDR1 and CDR2 are MNHEY and SMNVEV (reference sequence). With 5 bases clipped from V and 5 bases from J, the junction kept 10 bases outside the gene matches. The CDR3 is CASSPGLAGVKRETQYF. The DNA for the CDR3 is TGTGCCAGCAGTCCGGGACTAGCGGGGGTTAAGAGGGAGACCCAGTACTTC.

The rearrangement links TRBV5-1 to TRBJ2-1; D is undetermined. There are 14 residues in the CDR3. Trimming stripped 0 bases from V and 12 bases from J, with 16 bases between. Germline assignment: CDR1 SGHRS and CDR2 YFSETQ. For the CDR3, the DNA is TGCGCCAGCAGCTTGGGTGGCTCCGCCGATGGGCAGTTCTTC. Encoded protein: CASSLGGSADGQFF.

The CDR3 region has the DNA TGTGCCAGCAGTTACTCGAGGGGGATCGAGCAGTACTTC. Its protein product is CASSYSRGIEQYF. The rearrangement links TRBV6-5 to TRBJ2-7; D might be TRBD1 (6 bases). The CDR3 loop spans 13 amino acids. The V and J ends lost 0 bases and 6 bases respectively, with 9 bases between them. Germline V lookup: CDR1 MNHEY, CDR2 SVGAGI.

The rearrangement uses TRBV7-2 and TRBJ2-3, with D possibly TRBD2 on 5 matching bases. Trimming left V 2 bases short and J 0 bases short, with 21 bases between. The CDR3 sequence is 19 residues long. From germline, CDR1 is SGHTA and CDR2 FQGNSA. The CDR3 DNA reads as TGTGCCAGCAGCTTAAGAACTCCGATGCGGAGGTCGAGCACAGATACGCAGTATTTT. Encoded protein: CASSLRTPMRRSSTDTQYF.

This chain uses TRBV18 with TRBJ2-1; 7 bases are a match to TRBD1. CDR3 length equals 14 residues. Germline V gives CDR1 KGHSH, CDR2 LQKENI. V was clipped by 6 bases and J by 2 bases; unmatched bases: 4. DNA for the CDR3: TGTGCCAGCTCTCGGGACAGCGCCTACAATGAGCAGTTCTTC. Encoded protein: CASSRDSAYNEQFF.

The chain employs TRBV20-1 and TRBJ1-5, with D uncertain. Trimming pared 3 bases from V and 1 base from J, leaving 10 bases between. The CDR3 loop spans 14 amino acids. Looked up from germline, CDR1 is DFQATT and CDR2 is SNEGSKA (reference sequence). The CDR3: CSASRHGSNQPQHF. The CDR3 coding sequence is TGCAGTGCTAGTAGGCACGGGAGCAATCAGCCCCAGCATTTT.

The genes are TRBV14 and TRBJ2-2; the match to TRBD1 covers 7 bases. V trimming: 4 bases; J trimming: 4 bases; junction bases outside the gene matches: 12. This CDR3 has 17 residues. Germline V gives CDR1 SGHDN, CDR2 FVKESK. The chain's CDR3 is CASSREPDRVGTGELFF. The CDR3 DNA reads as TGTGCCAGCAGCCGCGAGCCTGACAGGGTAGGCACCGGGGAGCTGTTTTTT.

This chain connects TRBV19 to TRBJ2-1; no clear D. CDR1 is LNHDA, CDR2 SQIVND, per germline (reference sequence). CDR3 length: 13 residues. Trimming stripped 4 bases from V and 8 bases from J, with 12 bases between. The CDR3 region is CASSKPSLDEQFF. CDR3 nucleotides: TGTGCCAGTAGTAAGCCTAGTCTCGATGAGCAGTTCTTC.

As to this clone: The junction shows a germline mismatch at one end, possibly a read error. The V call is TRBV7-7, the J call TRBJ2-5; 10 positions match TRBD1. The CDR3 is 14 residues long. Per the germline V gene, CDR1 is SSHAT and CDR2 is FNYEAQ (reference sequence). In DNA, the CDR3 is TGTGCTAGCAGCATGACAGGGGGCGGGGAGACCCAGTACTTC. It is translated as CASSMTGGGETQYF.

The V and J genes are TRBV5-1 and TRBJ2-2, with 10 bases lining up with TRBD1. This CDR3 is 16 amino acids long. The germline V gene encodes CDR1 SGHRS and CDR2 YFSETQ. The V segment lost 4 bases and the J segment 6 bases; nucleotides outside the gene matches: 9. The CDR3 reads CASSPSGQGNAGELFF. In nucleotides, the CDR3 is TGCGCCAGCAGCCCCTCGGGACAGGGGAATGCCGGGGAGCTGTTTTTT.

Here the CDR3 reads CASSSRAAYGYTF. The DNA for the CDR3 is TGTGCCAGCAGCTCCAGGGCTGCCTATGGCTACACCTTC. The rearrangement links TRBV7-8 to TRBJ1-2; possibly TRBD1 for D (5 bases). The germline V gene encodes CDR1 SGHVS and CDR2 FQNEAQ. Trimming took off 4 bases at V and 4 bases at J, with 10 bases between the two ends. CDR3 length equals 13 residues.

This rearrangement joins TRBV6-2 or TRBV6-3 to TRBJ1-5, with 7 bases that match TRBD1. Germline trimming cut 4 bases from V and 5 bases from J; bases unmatched to any gene: 8. Germline CDR1 reads MNHEY; CDR2 reads SVGEGT. CDR3 length: 15 amino acids. The CDR3 DNA reads as TGTGCCAGCAGTTCGACAGGGAAAAGCGATCAGCCCCAGCATTTT. This gives the protein CASSSTGKSDQPQHF.

J is TRBJ2-3 and V is TRBV6-6; D is perhaps TRBD1 (6 bases). The CDR3 is made up of 12 amino acids. Germline V gene lookup returns CDR1 MNHNY and CDR2 SVGAGI (reference sequence). Between the trimmed V and J ends, which lost 8 bases and 4 bases, there was a span of 10 bases. The CDR3 DNA reads TGTGCCAGCGGGTACAGGGCAGATACGCAGTATTTT. It yields the protein CASGYRADTQYF.

V is TRBV7-3 and J is TRBJ2-7, with 8 nucleotides matching TRBD1. The CDR3 covers 14 residues. CDR1 and CDR2 (germline): SGHTA, FQGTGA. V was pared by 3 bases and J by 3 bases, with 4 bases of the junction left unmatched. The CDR3 DNA sequence: TGTGCCAGCAGCTTGGGGACAGGCCGCTACGAGCAGTACTTC. This sequence encodes CASSLGTGRYEQYF. Using reference TRBV7-3 and TRBJ2-7 for the parts outside the CDR3, the full variable domain is GAGVSQTPSNKVTEKGKYVELRCDPISGHTALYWYRQSLGQGPEFLIYFQGTGAADDSGLPNDRFFAVRPEGSVSTLKIQRTERGDSAVYLCASSLGTGRYEQYFGPGTRLTVT.

Points on this clone: One end of the junction varies from germline; a read error may be responsible. The genes are TRBV2 and TRBJ2-2; the match to TRBD1 covers 7 bases. The CDR3 covers 15 residues. CDR1 and CDR2 (germline): SNHLY, FYNNEI. This chain's CDR3 is CASSEGTANTGELFF. The CDR3 DNA reads as TGTGCCAGCAGCGAAGGGACAGCGAACACCGGGGAGCTGTTTTTT.

The genes are TRBV6-6 and TRBJ2-7; 8 nucleotides line up with TRBD1. After removal of 6 bases from V and 3 bases from J, the junction contained 7 bases not matched to a gene. CDR3 length equals 14 residues. CDR1 is MNHNY, CDR2 SVGAGI, per germline (reference sequence). CDR3 sequence reads: CASSHGTGYYEQYF. The CDR3 DNA sequence: TGTGCCAGCAGCCACGGGACAGGCTACTACGAGCAGTACTTC.

The chain recombines TRBV6-5 with TRBJ2-7; 7 bases line up with TRBD1. V lost 2 bases and J lost 3; bases outside the gene matches: 4. This CDR3 contains 14 residues. Germline loops: CDR1 MNHEY, CDR2 SVGAGI. The CDR3 DNA reads TGTGCCAGCAGTTACGACAGGGTCAACTACGAGCAGTACTTC. As protein: CASSYDRVNYEQYF.

The V gene is TRBV4-3, the J gene TRBJ2-5; D uncertain. Germline loops: CDR1 LGHNA, CDR2 YSLEER. This CDR3 comprises 13 residues. Trimming took 2 bases from V and 1 from J, leaving 5 bases between them. The CDR3, as DNA: TGCGCCAGCAGCCAACTGCGCCAAGAGACCCAGTACTTC. Translation gives CASSQLRQETQYF.

The chain links TRBV18 to TRBJ1-5; possibly TRBD1 for D (6 bases). V shed 5 bases and J shed 7 bases, with 21 bases lying between them. Germline V gene lookup returns CDR1 KGHSH and CDR2 LQKENI. The CDR3 extends over 16 amino acids. The CDR3 loop is CASSFGTPGRKQPQHF. The CDR3 nucleotides read TGTGCCAGCTCATTCGGGACACCAGGTAGGAAGCAGCCCCAGCATTTT. Together with reference TRBV18 and TRBJ1-5, the CDR3 gives the full variable domain: NAGVMQNPRHLVRRRGQEARLRCSPMKGHSHVYWYRQLPEEGLKFMVYLQKENIIDESGMPKERFSAEFPKEGPSILRIQQVVRGDSAAYFCASSFGTPGRKQPQHFGDGTRLSIL.

The J gene is TRBJ2-1, the V gene TRBV2; maybe TRBD1 (6 bases). Germline V gene data show CDR1 as SNHLY and CDR2 as FYNNEI. CDR3 length: 14 amino acids. V was trimmed by 1 base and J by 2 bases, leaving 6 bases between them. The CDR3, as DNA: TGTGCCAGCAGTGAAGACAGGGCCTACAATGAGCAGTTCTTC. This translates into CASSEDRAYNEQFF.